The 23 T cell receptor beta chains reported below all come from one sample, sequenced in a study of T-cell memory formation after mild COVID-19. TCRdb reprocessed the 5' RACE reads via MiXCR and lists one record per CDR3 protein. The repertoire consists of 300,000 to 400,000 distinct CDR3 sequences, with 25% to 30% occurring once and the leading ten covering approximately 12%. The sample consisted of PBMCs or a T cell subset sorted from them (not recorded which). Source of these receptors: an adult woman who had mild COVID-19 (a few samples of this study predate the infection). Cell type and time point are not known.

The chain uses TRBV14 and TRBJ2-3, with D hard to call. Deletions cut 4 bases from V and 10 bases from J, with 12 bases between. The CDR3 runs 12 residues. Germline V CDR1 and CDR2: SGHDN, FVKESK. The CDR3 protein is CASSPQARAQYF. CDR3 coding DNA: TGTGCCAGCAGCCCCCAAGCGCGAGCGCAGTATTTT. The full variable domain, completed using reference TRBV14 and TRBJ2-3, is EAGVTQFPSHSVIEKGQTVTLRCDPISGHDNLYWYRRVMGKEIKFLLHFVKESKQDESGMPNNRFLAERTGGTYSTLKVQPAELEDSGVYFCASSPQARAQYFGPGTRLTVL.

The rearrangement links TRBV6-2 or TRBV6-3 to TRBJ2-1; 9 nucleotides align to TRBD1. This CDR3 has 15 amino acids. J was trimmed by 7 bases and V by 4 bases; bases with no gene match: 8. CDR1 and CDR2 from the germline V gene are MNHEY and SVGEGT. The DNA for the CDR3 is TGTGCCAGCAGTTGGGGACAGGGACGATTGAATGAGCAGTTCTTC. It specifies CASSWGQGRLNEQFF.

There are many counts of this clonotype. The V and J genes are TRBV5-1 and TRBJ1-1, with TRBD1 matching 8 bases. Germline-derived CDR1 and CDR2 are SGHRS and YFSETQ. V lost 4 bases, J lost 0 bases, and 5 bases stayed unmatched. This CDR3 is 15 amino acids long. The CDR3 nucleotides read TGCGCCAGCAGCCTTCGACAGGGGATGAACACTGAAGCTTTCTTT. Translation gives CASSLRQGMNTEAFF.

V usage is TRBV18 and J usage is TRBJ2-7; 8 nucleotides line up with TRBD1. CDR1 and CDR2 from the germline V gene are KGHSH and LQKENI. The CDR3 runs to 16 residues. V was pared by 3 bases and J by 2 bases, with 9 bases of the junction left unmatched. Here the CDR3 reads CASSPGSQTGAYEQYF. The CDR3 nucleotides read TGTGCCAGCTCACCGGGTTCTCAGACAGGGGCCTACGAGCAGTACTTC.

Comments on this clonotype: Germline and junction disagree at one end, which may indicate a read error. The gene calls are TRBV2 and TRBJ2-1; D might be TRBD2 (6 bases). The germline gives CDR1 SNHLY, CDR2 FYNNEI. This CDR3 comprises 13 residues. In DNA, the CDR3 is TGTGCCAGCACTCGGGACTCCAACAATGAGCAGTTCTTC. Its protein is CASTRDSNNEQFF.

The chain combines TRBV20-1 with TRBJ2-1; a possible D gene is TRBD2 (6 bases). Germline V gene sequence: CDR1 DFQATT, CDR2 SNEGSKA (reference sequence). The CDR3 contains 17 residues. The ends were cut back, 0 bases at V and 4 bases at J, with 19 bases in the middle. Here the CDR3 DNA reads TGCAGTGCTAGAGAATCCCCGGGAGAGAACCCTTACAATGAGCAGTTCTTC. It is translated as CSARESPGENPYNEQFF.

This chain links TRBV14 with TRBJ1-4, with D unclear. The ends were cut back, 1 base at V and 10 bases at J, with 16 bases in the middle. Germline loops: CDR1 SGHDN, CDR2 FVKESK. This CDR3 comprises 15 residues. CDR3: CASSQGWAPSGKLFF. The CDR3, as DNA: TGTGCCAGCAGCCAAGGGTGGGCCCCATCCGGAAAACTGTTTTTT.

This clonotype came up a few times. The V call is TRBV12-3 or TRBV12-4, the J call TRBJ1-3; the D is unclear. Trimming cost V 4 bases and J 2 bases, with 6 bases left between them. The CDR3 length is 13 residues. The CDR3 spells CASSSLAGNTIYF. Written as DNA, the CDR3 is TGTGCCAGCAGTTCACTGGCTGGAAACACCATATATTTT.

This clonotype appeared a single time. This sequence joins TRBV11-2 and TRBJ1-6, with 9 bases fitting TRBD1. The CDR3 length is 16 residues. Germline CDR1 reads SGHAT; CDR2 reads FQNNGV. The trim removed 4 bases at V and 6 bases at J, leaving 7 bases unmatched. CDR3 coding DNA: TGTGCCAGCAGCTACCTACGGACAGGGGTTAATTCACCCCTCCACTTT. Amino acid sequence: CASSYLRTGVNSPLHF.

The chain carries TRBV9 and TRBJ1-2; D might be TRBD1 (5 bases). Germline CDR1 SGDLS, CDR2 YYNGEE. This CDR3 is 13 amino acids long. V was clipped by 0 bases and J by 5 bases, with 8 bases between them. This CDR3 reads CASSVGGGYGYTF. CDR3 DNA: TGTGCCAGCAGCGTAGGCGGGGGATATGGCTACACCTTC.

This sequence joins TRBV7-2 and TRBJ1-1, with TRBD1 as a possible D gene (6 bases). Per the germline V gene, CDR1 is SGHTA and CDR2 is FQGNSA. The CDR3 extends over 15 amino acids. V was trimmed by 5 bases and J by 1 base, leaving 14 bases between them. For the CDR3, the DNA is TGTGCCAGCAGCGGATACAGGGCTGGGAACACTGAAGCTTTCTTT. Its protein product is CASSGYRAGNTEAFF.

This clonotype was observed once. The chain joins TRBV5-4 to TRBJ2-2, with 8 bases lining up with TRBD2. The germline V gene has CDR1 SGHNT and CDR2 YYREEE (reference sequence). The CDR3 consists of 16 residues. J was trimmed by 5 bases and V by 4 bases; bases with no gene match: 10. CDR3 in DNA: TGTGCCAGCAGCCCATCAGAGCTAGCGGGTACCGGGGAGCTGTTTTTT. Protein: CASSPSELAGTGELFF.

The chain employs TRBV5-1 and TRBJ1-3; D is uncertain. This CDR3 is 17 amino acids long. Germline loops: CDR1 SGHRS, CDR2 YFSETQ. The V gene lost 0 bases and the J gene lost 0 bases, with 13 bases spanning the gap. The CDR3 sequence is CASSLAPLQDSGNTIYF. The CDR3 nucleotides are TGCGCCAGCAGCTTGGCCCCCTTGCAGGACTCTGGAAACACCATATATTTT.

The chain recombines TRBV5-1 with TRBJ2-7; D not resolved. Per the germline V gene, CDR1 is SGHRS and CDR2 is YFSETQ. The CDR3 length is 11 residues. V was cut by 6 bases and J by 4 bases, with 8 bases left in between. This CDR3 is CASKGEYEQYF. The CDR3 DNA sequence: TGCGCCAGCAAAGGTGAATACGAGCAGTACTTC.

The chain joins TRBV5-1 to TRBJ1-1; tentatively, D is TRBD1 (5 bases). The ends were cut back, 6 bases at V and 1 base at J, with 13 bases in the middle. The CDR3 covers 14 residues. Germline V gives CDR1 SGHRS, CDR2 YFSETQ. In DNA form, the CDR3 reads TGCGCCAGCACCGTTGGGGGGACGAACACTGAAGCTTTCTTT. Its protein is CASTVGGTNTEAFF. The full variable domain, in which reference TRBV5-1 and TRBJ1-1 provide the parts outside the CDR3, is KAGVTQTPRYLIKTRGQQVTLSCSPISGHRSVSWYQQTPGQGLQFLFEYFSETQRNKGNFPGRFSGRQFSNSRSEMNVSTLELGDSALYLCASTVGGTNTEAFFGQGTRLTVV.

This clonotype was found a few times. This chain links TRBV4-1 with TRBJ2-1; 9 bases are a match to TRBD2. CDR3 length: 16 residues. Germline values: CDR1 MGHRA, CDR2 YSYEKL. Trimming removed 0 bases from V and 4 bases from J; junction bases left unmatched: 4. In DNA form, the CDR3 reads TGCGCCAGCAGCCAAGAGGGTAGCGGGGGATACAATGAGCAGTTCTTC. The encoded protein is CASSQEGSGGYNEQFF.

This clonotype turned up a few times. CDR3 DNA: TGTGCCAGCAGCATCATGGGCGGGTGGGGTTCGAACACCGGGGAGCTGTTTTTT. Encoded protein: CASSIMGGWGSNTGELFF. The J gene is TRBJ2-2, the V gene TRBV4-2; tentative D call: TRBD2 (5 bases). The V and J ends lost 5 bases and 0 bases respectively, with 19 bases between them. Germline V gene sequence: CDR1 LGHNA, CDR2 YNFKEQ. This CDR3 is built from 18 residues.

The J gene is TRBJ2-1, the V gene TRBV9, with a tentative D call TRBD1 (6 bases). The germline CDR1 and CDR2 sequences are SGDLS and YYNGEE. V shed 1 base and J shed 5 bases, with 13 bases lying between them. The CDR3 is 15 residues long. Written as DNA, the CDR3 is TGTGCCAGCAGCGTAACTACAGGGTACGACAATGAGCAGTTCTTC. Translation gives CASSVTTGYDNEQFF.

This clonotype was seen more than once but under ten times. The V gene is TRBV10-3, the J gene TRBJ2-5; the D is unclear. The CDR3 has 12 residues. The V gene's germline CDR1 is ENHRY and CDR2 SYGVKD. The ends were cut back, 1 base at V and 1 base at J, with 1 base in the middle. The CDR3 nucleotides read TGTGCCATCAGTGAGTTCCAAGAGACCCAGTACTTC. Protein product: CAISEFQETQYF.

This CDR3 is CASSLSGQWETQYF. CDR3 in DNA: TGTGCCAGCAGCTTGTCGGGACAGTGGGAGACCCAGTACTTC. The rearrangement uses TRBV7-2 and TRBJ2-5; 7 positions match TRBD1. From germline, CDR1 is SGHTA and CDR2 FQGNSA. The V gene end was trimmed by 3 bases and the J gene end by 5 bases; junction bases not matched to a gene: 6. This CDR3 is 14 amino acids long.

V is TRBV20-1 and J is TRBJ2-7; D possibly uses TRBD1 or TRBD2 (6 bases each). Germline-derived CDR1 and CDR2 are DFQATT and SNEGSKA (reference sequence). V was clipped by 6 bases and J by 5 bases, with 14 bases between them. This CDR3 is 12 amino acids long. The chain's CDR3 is CSAGGGYDEQYF. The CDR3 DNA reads TGCAGTGCCGGAGGGGGGTACGACGAGCAGTACTTC.

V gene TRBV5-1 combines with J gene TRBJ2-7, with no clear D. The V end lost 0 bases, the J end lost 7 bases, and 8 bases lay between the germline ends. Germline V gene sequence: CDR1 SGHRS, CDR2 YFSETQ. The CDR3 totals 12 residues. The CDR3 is CASSLVEREQYF. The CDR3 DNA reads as TGCGCCAGCAGCTTGGTGGAGAGAGAGCAGTACTTC.

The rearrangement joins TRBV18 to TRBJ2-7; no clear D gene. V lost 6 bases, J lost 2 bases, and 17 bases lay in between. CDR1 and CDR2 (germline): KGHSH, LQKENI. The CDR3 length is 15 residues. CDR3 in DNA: TGTGCCAGCTCGCCCGGTGGGGTCACGCCCTACGAGCAGTACTTC. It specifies CASSPGGVTPYEQYF.